Each of the 9 T cell receptor beta chains below was sequenced from the same sample in a study of Graves' ophthalmopathy and Graves' hyperthyroidism. TCR beta CDR3 amplification used RNA transcripts. After a first-round RT-PCR with HTBI primers, a second-round multiplex PCR was run. TCRdb re-called the multiplex PCR reads with MiXCR, one entry per CDR3 protein. Altogether 350,000 or so distinct CDR3 sequences are present, 17% being singletons, with the ten largest covering roughly an eighth. The sequencing input was peripheral blood. These receptors were taken from an adult man with Graves' ophthalmopathy.

Ten or more counts support this clonotype. The CDR3 sequence is CAWSPVQSYGYTF. CDR3 nucleotide sequence: TGTGCCTGGAGTCCAGTACAAAGCTATGGCTACACCTTC. The chain uses TRBV30 and TRBJ1-2; D ambiguous. CDR3 size: 13 residues. V was pared by 2 bases and J by 4 bases, with 11 bases between. The germline gives CDR1 GTSNPN, CDR2 SVGIG (reference sequence).

This clonotype appeared many times. The chain uses TRBV11-2 and TRBJ2-5; 8 bases match TRBD2. V lost 10 bases, J lost 4 bases, and 11 bases stayed unmatched. Germline values: CDR1 SGHAT, CDR2 FQNNGV. The CDR3 length is 14 residues. The CDR3 DNA sequence: TGTGCCACCCGCCGTCTTCGGGAGGGAGAGACCCAGTACTTC. Residues: CATRRLREGETQYF. Supplemented by reference TRBV11-2 and TRBJ2-5, the full variable domain reads EAGVAQSPRYKIIEKRQSVAFWCNPISGHATLYWYQQILGQGPKLLIQFQNNGVVDDSQLPKDRFSAERLKGVDSTLKIQPAKLEDSAVYLCATRRLREGETQYFGPGTRLLVL.

Many counts were recorded for this clonotype. V is TRBV14 and J is TRBJ2-7; D unclear. The ends were cut back, 4 bases at V and 9 bases at J, with 16 bases in the middle. The CDR3 totals 13 residues. CDR1 SGHDN and CDR2 FVKESK come from the germline V gene. The CDR3 protein is CASSPLDASGQYF. CDR3 DNA sequence: TGTGCCAGCAGCCCCCTAGATGCGTCGGGGCAGTACTTC.

The chain employs TRBV6-2 or TRBV6-3 and TRBJ1-5, with D possibly matching TRBD1 (6 bases). V was pared by 4 bases and J by 3 bases, with 10 bases between. Per the germline V gene, CDR1 is MNHEY and CDR2 is SVGEGT. The CDR3 is 14 amino acids. The CDR3 DNA reads TGTGCCAGCAGTTGGGGACATCCCAATCAGCCCCAGCATTTT. Its protein is CASSWGHPNQPQHF.

In this sample, this clonotype turned up many times. The V gene is TRBV10-1, the J gene TRBJ1-1; D call uncertain. V lost 5 bases, J lost 2 bases, and 12 bases lay in between. The CDR3 loop spans 14 amino acids. CDR1 and CDR2 from the germline V gene are WNHNN and SYGVQD (reference sequence). This CDR3 is CASSLTSANTEAFF. DNA of the CDR3: TGCGCCAGCAGTCTCACATCGGCCAACACTGAAGCTTTCTTT.

In this sample, this clonotype turned up many times. This rearrangement joins TRBV5-4 to TRBJ1-2; no reliable D call. Germline CDR1 reads SGHNT; CDR2 reads YYREEE (reference sequence). This CDR3 has 15 residues. Trimming pared 4 bases from V and 0 bases from J, leaving 13 bases between. This CDR3 is CASSPRWLSNYGYTF. The CDR3 coding sequence is TGTGCCAGCAGCCCCAGGTGGCTTTCTAACTATGGCTACACCTTC.

This clonotype was counted ten times or more. The rearrangement uses TRBV20-1 and TRBJ2-2; D gene uncertain. CDR1 is DFQATT, CDR2 SNEGSKA, per germline (reference sequence). V lost 3 bases to trimming and J lost 10 bases, with 9 bases between them. The length of the CDR3 is 11 residues. This CDR3 reads CSASGSTELFF. The CDR3 nucleotides are TGCAGTGCTAGTGGCTCAACGGAGCTGTTTTTT.

Many counts were recorded for this clonotype. The CDR3 DNA follows: TGTGCCAGCAGGCATCCTGAGGGGATTGAAGCTTTCTTT. Amino acids: CASRHPEGIEAFF. The chain links TRBV3-1 to TRBJ1-1, with D possibly TRBD1 on 5 matching bases. The V and J ends lost 6 bases and 7 bases respectively, with 15 bases between them. The CDR3 is 13 amino acids. CDR1 and CDR2 from the germline V gene are LGHDT and YNNKEL (reference sequence).

With regard to this clonotype: An end of the junction does not agree with germline; a read error may underlie this. This rearrangement joins TRBV6-5 to TRBJ1-6; D unresolved. Germline CDR1 reads MNHEY; CDR2 reads SVGAGI. The CDR3 contains 14 residues. CDR3: CASSSEGSRSPLHF. The CDR3 nucleotides are TGCGCCAGCAGTTCCGAGGGATCGCGATCACCCCTCCACTTT.